The 30 T cell receptor beta chains reported below all come from one sample, sequenced in a study of blood T cell repertoires in COVID-19. The data were produced by immunoSEQ multiplex PCR, yet TCRdb's version contains in-frame clones alone and is incomplete. The sample records a few hundred thousand clones, 70% to 90% being singletons. The specimen was PBMCs or T cells enriched from blood (not recorded which). These TCRs come from a woman in her forties with acute COVID-19.

The chain is built from TRBV19 and TRBJ1-5, with D tentatively TRBD1 (6 bases). Trimming stripped 2 bases from V and 4 bases from J, with 9 bases between. There are 14 residues in the CDR3. The germline V gene has CDR1 LNHDA and CDR2 SQIVND (reference sequence). Here the CDR3 reads CASSITGQNQPQHF. The CDR3 coding sequence is TGTGCCAGTAGTATAACGGGACAAAATCAGCCCCAGCATTTT.

The table lists this clone with many counts. This chain joins TRBV9 and TRBJ1-1, with D possibly TRBD1 on 5 matching bases. This CDR3 spans 15 amino acids. V was shortened by 3 bases and J by 3 bases, with 15 bases between the two germline ends. CDR1 SGDLS and CDR2 YYNGEE come from the germline V gene. CDR3 coding DNA: TGTGCCAGCAGCGGTGGGGCGAGTAAGCACACTGAAGCTTTCTTT. As protein: CASSGGASKHTEAFF.

DNA for the CDR3: TGTGCCAGCAGGCCCAGACTAGCGGGAGTAGGCAATGAGCAGTTCTTC. Its translation is CASRPRLAGVGNEQFF. V is TRBV28 and J is TRBJ2-1; 12 bases match TRBD2. CDR1 and CDR2 (germline): MDHEN, SYDVKM. The CDR3 spans 16 residues. Trimming at V came to 6 bases and at J to 6 bases, leaving 9 bases not matched to a gene.

The chain is built from TRBV5-1 and TRBJ2-6; 9 nucleotides agree with TRBD1. Per germline, CDR1 SGHRS and CDR2 YFSETQ. The CDR3 spans 17 residues. Trimming removed 3 bases from V and 0 bases from J; junction bases left unmatched: 4. Written as DNA, the CDR3 is TGCGCCAGCAGCTCAGACAGGGGGGGCTCTGGGGCCAACGTCCTGACTTTC. Amino acid sequence: CASSSDRGGSGANVLTF.

V and J are TRBV28 and TRBJ1-2; D remains unclear. V dropped 4 bases and J dropped 5 bases, with 8 bases sitting between them. The CDR3 consists of 12 residues. Germline values: CDR1 MDHEN, CDR2 SYDVKM. The DNA of the CDR3 is TGTGCCAGCAGTTCCCAGAAATATGGCTACACCTTC. Translation: CASSSQKYGYTF.

This clone is a singleton in its sample. The chain is built from TRBV28 and TRBJ2-7, with 12 bases aligning to TRBD2. The CDR3 is 18 residues long. Germline V gene sequence: CDR1 MDHEN, CDR2 SYDVKM. V trimming: 7 bases; J trimming: 5 bases; junction bases outside the gene matches: 18. The CDR3, as DNA: TGTGCCAGCACTCCGACTAGCGGGAGAATGTTGGGGGCCCACGAGCAGTACTTC. As protein: CASTPTSGRMLGAHEQYF.

The chain couples TRBV5-6 to TRBJ2-7; 14 bases are shared with TRBD2. In germline, CDR1 is SGHDT, CDR2 YYEEEE. The CDR3 is 16 residues long. V trimming: 3 bases; J trimming: 2 bases; junction bases outside the gene matches: 4. The CDR3 sequence: CASSWGTSGRAYEQYF. As DNA, the CDR3 is TGTGCCAGCAGCTGGGGGACTAGCGGGAGAGCCTACGAGCAGTACTTC.

CDR3 protein: CASSLEGLNEQFF. The DNA for the CDR3 is TGTGCCAGCAGCTTAGAGGGCCTCAATGAGCAGTTCTTC. This chain connects TRBV11-2 to TRBJ2-1, with D unresolved. This CDR3 is built from 13 residues. The V end lost 0 bases, the J end lost 6 bases, and 6 bases lay between the germline ends. CDR1 is SGHAT, CDR2 FQNNGV, per germline.

The genes are TRBV5-1 and TRBJ2-1; possible D gene TRBD2, 5 bases. The V and J ends lost 4 bases and 0 bases respectively, with 11 bases between them. Germline assignment: CDR1 SGHRS and CDR2 YFSETQ. This CDR3 spans 15 amino acids. CDR3 loop: CASSLDSSSYNEQFF. CDR3 nucleotide sequence: TGCGCCAGCAGCCTGGACTCGAGCTCCTACAATGAGCAGTTCTTC.

This chain connects TRBV28 to TRBJ1-4, with 7 bases identical to TRBD1. Germline trimming cut 5 bases from V and 5 bases from J; bases unmatched to any gene: 17. CDR3 length equals 18 residues. The germline V gene has CDR1 MDHEN and CDR2 SYDVKM. CDR3 amino acids: CASSGEGGVGAINEKLFF. The CDR3 DNA sequence: TGTGCCAGCAGTGGGGAAGGGGGCGTGGGGGCCATAAATGAAAAACTGTTTTTT.

This clone was seen just once. The chain carries TRBV7-9 and TRBJ1-4; D remains ambiguous. Germline V lookup: CDR1 SEHNR, CDR2 FQNEAQ (reference sequence). There are 15 residues in the CDR3. V was trimmed by 5 bases and J by 2 bases, leaving 12 bases between them. As DNA, the CDR3 is TGTGCCAGCAGCCTACAAGACACCACTAATGAAAAACTGTTTTTT. Its protein product is CASSLQDTTNEKLFF. The full variable domain, rest sourced from reference TRBV7-9 and TRBJ1-4, is DTGVSQNPRHKITKRGQNVTFRCDPISEHNRLYWYRQTLGQGPEFLTYFQNEAQLEKSRLLSDRFSAERPKGSFSTLEIQRTEQGDSAMYLCASSLQDTTNEKLFFGSGTQLSVL.

CDR3 DNA sequence: TGCGCCAGCAGCTTGATGGGGCAGGACGGGTCAGATACGCAGTATTTT. It specifies CASSLMGQDGSDTQYF. The chain recombines TRBV5-1 with TRBJ2-3, with D tentatively TRBD1 (5 bases). Germline V gives CDR1 SGHRS, CDR2 YFSETQ. V gave up 1 base and J gave up 4 bases, with 16 bases separating them. CDR3 size: 16 residues.

V is TRBV19 and J is TRBJ1-5; no clear D. The CDR3 consists of 14 residues. Per the germline V gene, CDR1 is LNHDA and CDR2 is SQIVND (reference sequence). Trimming stripped 3 bases from V and 1 base from J, with 7 bases between. The CDR3: CASSIVTSNQPQHF. The CDR3, as DNA: TGTGCCAGTAGTATCGTGACAAGCAATCAGCCCCAGCATTTT.

The rearrangement joins TRBV19 to TRBJ1-2; the D gene is possibly TRBD1 (6 bases). Germline lookup yields CDR1 LNHDA and CDR2 SQIVND (reference sequence). Between the trimmed V and J ends, which lost 7 bases and 8 bases, there was a span of 23 bases. The CDR3 has 15 amino acids. CDR3 in amino acids: CASNPGQTIREGYTF. The CDR3 coding sequence is TGTGCCAGTAATCCAGGACAGACCATAAGGGAGGGCTACACCTTC.

The chain carries TRBV11-2 and TRBJ2-7, with 8 bases matching TRBD1. Germline V gene lookup returns CDR1 SGHAT and CDR2 FQNNGV. The CDR3 spans 15 residues. V gave up 5 bases and J gave up 3 bases; unmatched junction bases: 9. CDR3 in DNA: TGTGCCAGCAGCCCAAGGACAGGGAAGGTCTACGAGCAGTACTTC. Its translation is CASSPRTGKVYEQYF.

V gene TRBV6-5 combines with J gene TRBJ2-1; TRBD2 agrees at 8 bases. From germline, CDR1 is MNHEY and CDR2 SVGAGI. This CDR3 is 14 amino acids long. V gave up 8 bases and J gave up 7 bases; unmatched junction bases: 10. CDR3 sequence reads: CASGTSGRKNEQFF. CDR3 nucleotide sequence: TGTGCCAGCGGTACGAGCGGGAGAAAAAATGAGCAGTTCTTC.

Concerning this clone itself: A read error may account for a junction end that differs from germline. This chain links TRBV14 with TRBJ1-1; 7 nucleotides align to TRBD1. CDR3 size: 11 residues. CDR1 and CDR2 (germline): SGHDN, FVKESK. The CDR3 spells CASRFDRAASF. The CDR3 DNA reads TGTGCCAGCAGATTCGACAGGGCCGCCTCCTTT.

This clone has just one count. V is TRBV3-1 (or the pseudogene TRBV3-2) and J is TRBJ1-1; D ambiguous. Trimming cost V 4 bases and J 4 bases, with 13 bases left between them. From germline, CDR1 is LGHDT and CDR2 YNNKEL (reference sequence). There are 14 residues in the CDR3. CDR3 sequence reads: CASSRRQAVTEAFF. CDR3 sequence (DNA): TGTGCCAGCAGCCGCAGGCAAGCGGTCACTGAAGCTTTCTTT.

This clone was found once. The chain joins TRBV5-1 to TRBJ2-7; 8 bases are a match to TRBD1. CDR1 and CDR2 (germline): SGHRS, YFSETQ. The CDR3 is 15 amino acids. Losses at the gene ends were 4 bases for V and 2 bases for J; bases not matched to a gene: 8. CDR3 sequence: CASSNQGAWAYEQYF. DNA for the CDR3: TGCGCCAGCAGCAATCAGGGGGCCTGGGCCTACGAGCAGTACTTC.

This clone showed up just a few times. This chain joins TRBV28 and TRBJ2-7; 11 bases agree with TRBD2. This CDR3 contains 15 residues. V gave up 1 base and J gave up 3 bases; unmatched junction bases: 2. The germline gives CDR1 MDHEN, CDR2 SYDVKM. DNA for the CDR3: TGTGCCAGCAGTTTATTAGGGACTAGCGGCTACGAGCAGTACTTC. This codes for CASSLLGTSGYEQYF.

The gene calls are TRBV6-5 and TRBJ2-1; TRBD2 matches 11 bases. V lost 4 bases, J lost 3 bases, and 2 bases stayed unmatched. The germline gives CDR1 MNHEY, CDR2 SVGAGI. The CDR3 length is 15 residues. This chain's CDR3 is CASSFSGGDYNEQFF. CDR3 nucleotide sequence: TGTGCCAGCAGTTTTAGCGGGGGGGACTACAATGAGCAGTTCTTC.

This clone rates as medium-sized (0.01 to 0.1%). This chain uses TRBV29-1 with TRBJ1-2; a possible D gene is TRBD1 (5 bases). Between the trimmed V and J ends, which lost 6 bases and 0 bases, there was a span of 11 bases. The CDR3 sequence is 13 residues long. Germline V lookup: CDR1 SQVTM, CDR2 ANQGSEA. The CDR3 DNA sequence: TGCAGCGTCACGACAGAAGCTAACTATGGCTACACCTTC. It codes for CSVTTEANYGYTF.

The gene calls are TRBV7-3 and TRBJ2-2, with 12 bases that match TRBD2. The germline gives CDR1 SGHTA, CDR2 FQGTGA. The CDR3 consists of 17 residues. V shed 5 bases, J shed 6 bases, and the junction held 10 bases outside the gene matches. CDR3 loop: CASSPTLAGGVAGELFF. CDR3 DNA: TGTGCCAGCAGCCCCACACTAGCGGGAGGTGTCGCCGGGGAGCTGTTTTTT.

The chain joins TRBV3-1 (or the pseudogene TRBV3-2) to TRBJ1-1, with unresolved D. The CDR3 covers 15 residues. Germline V lookup: CDR1 LGHDT, CDR2 YNNKEL (reference sequence). The V end was cut by 1 base, the J end by 6 bases, with 15 bases between. The CDR3 coding sequence is TGTGCCAGCAGCCAAGTCCGGGCCTATAGCGCTGAAGCTTTCTTT. Encoded protein: CASSQVRAYSAEAFF.

The V gene is TRBV24-1, the J gene TRBJ2-4; 8 bases fit TRBD2. CDR1 is KGHDR, CDR2 SFDVKD, per germline. The CDR3 covers 14 residues. V shed 9 bases and J 3 bases; nucleotides not matched to a gene: 6. CDR3 amino acids: CATRRGADKNIQYF. In DNA form, the CDR3 reads TGTGCCACCCGGCGGGGGGCGGACAAAAACATTCAGTACTTC.

In DNA form, the CDR3 reads TGTGCCAGCAGCAATCCCAAATTTTTTGACAGGGAGGATCAGCCCCAGCATTTT. It translates to CASSNPKFFDREDQPQHF. This chain uses TRBV21-1 with TRBJ1-5; TRBD1 is the table's D call and was not checked against the DNA. TRBV21-1 is deemed a pseudogene. There are 18 residues in the CDR3.

In this sample, this clone turned up a few times. This chain uses TRBV15 with TRBJ1-6, with D maybe TRBD1 (5 bases). Germline CDR1 and CDR2: LNHNV and YYDKDF (reference sequence). V lost 0 bases and J 7 bases, leaving 13 bases between the germline ends. The CDR3 is made up of 16 amino acids. The CDR3, as DNA: TGTGCCACCAGCAGAGATTTGCCAGGGAGGAATTCACCCCTCCACTTT. Its protein is CATSRDLPGRNSPLHF.

This chain uses TRBV4-3 with TRBJ1-6, with unresolved D. The CDR3 sequence is 15 residues long. The germline V gene has CDR1 LGHNA and CDR2 YSLEER. Trimming removed 0 bases at V and 10 bases at J, with 13 bases between. Here the CDR3 DNA reads TGCGCCAGCAGCCAAGATCAAGTAAGAGGGTCACCCCTCCACTTT. Protein sequence: CASSQDQVRGSPLHF.

The genes are TRBV5-6 and TRBJ1-6; 7 nucleotides match TRBD1. With V trimmed by 2 bases and J by 7 bases, 6 bases remained unmatched. Germline V lookup: CDR1 SGHDT, CDR2 YYEEEE. This CDR3 has 15 amino acids. CDR3 sequence: CASSFRTGLNSPLHF. CDR3 sequence (DNA): TGTGCCAGCAGCTTCAGGACAGGATTAAATTCACCCCTCCACTTT. Supplemented by reference TRBV5-6 and TRBJ1-6, the full variable domain reads DAGVTQSPTHLIKTRGQQVTLRCSPKSGHDTVSWYQQALGQGPQFIFQYYEEEERQRGNFPDRFSGHQFPNYSSELNVNALLLGDSALYLCASSFRTGLNSPLHFGNGTRLTVT.

The chain links TRBV5-4 to TRBJ2-7; a possible D gene is TRBD2 (6 bases). Germline V gene sequence: CDR1 SGHNT, CDR2 YYREEE (reference sequence). With 4 bases removed from V and 0 bases from J, the gap between germline ends came to 11 bases. The CDR3 consists of 14 residues. CDR3 loop: CASSVSGSSYEQYF. The DNA of the CDR3 is TGTGCCAGCAGCGTATCCGGGAGCTCCTACGAGCAGTACTTC. The full variable domain, in which reference TRBV5-4 and TRBJ2-7 provide the parts outside the CDR3, is ETGVTQSPTHLIKTRGQQVTLRCSSQSGHNTVSWYQQALGQGPQFIFQYYREEENGRGNFPPRFSGLQFPNYSSELNVNALELDDSALYLCASSVSGSSYEQYFGPGTRLTVT.